This T cell receptor beta chain was captured in a study of blood T cell repertoires in COVID-19. Background on the study: PBMCs, B-cell-depleted T cells, or T cells provided the cDNA or gDNA that made up the material.

The CDR3 consists of 14 residues. CDR1 is SEHNR, CDR2 FQNEAQ, per germline (reference sequence). V was shortened by 6 bases and J by 6 bases, with 12 bases between the two germline ends. Recruitment covered about 25 US areas and drew participants whose ages spanned 18 to 89 years. Assay used: immunoSEQ multiplex PCR; TCRdb lists only in-frame clones, some missing. The data show 250,000 or so clones, 70% to 90% seen once. The material sequenced was PBMCs or T cells enriched from blood (not recorded which). This sequence joins TRBV7-9 and TRBJ2-6; D ambiguous. The source is a woman aged 45-59 years who had been exposed to COVID-19. This CDR3 reads CASSRTTAANVLTF. The CDR3 nucleotides read TGTGCCAGCAGTCGAACCACAGCGGCCAACGTCCTGACTTTC.